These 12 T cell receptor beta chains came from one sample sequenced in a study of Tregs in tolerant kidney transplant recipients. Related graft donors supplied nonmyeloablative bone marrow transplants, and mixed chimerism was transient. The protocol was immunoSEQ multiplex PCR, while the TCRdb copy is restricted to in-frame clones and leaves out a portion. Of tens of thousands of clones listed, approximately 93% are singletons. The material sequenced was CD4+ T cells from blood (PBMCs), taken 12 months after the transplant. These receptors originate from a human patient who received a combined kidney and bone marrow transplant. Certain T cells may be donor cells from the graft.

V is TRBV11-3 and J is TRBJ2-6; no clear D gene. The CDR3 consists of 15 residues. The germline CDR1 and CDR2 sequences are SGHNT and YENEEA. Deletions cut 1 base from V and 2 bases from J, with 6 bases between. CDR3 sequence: CASSLVVTGANVLTF. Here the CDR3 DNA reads TGTGCCAGCAGCTTAGTCGTTACTGGGGCCAACGTCCTGACTTTC. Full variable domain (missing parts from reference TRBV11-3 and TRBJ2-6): EAGVVQSPRYKIIEKKQPVAFWCNPISGHNTLYWYLQNLGQGPELLIRYENEEAVDDSQLPKDRFSAERLKGVDSTLKIQPAELGDSAVYLCASSLVVTGANVLTFGAGSRLTVL.

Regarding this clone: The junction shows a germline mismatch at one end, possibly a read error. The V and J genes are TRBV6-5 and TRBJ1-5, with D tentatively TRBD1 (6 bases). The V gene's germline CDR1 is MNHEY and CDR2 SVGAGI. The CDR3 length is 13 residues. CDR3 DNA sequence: TGTGCCAGCAGTTACGGGGGGGCCCAGCTCCAGCATTTT. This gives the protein CASSYGGAQLQHF.

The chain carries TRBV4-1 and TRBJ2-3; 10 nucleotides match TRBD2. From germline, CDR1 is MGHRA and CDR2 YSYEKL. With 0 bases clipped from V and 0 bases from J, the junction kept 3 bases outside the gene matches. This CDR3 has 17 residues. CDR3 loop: CASSQDKLAGSTDTQYF. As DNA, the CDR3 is TGCGCCAGCAGCCAAGATAAACTAGCGGGGAGCACAGATACGCAGTATTTT.

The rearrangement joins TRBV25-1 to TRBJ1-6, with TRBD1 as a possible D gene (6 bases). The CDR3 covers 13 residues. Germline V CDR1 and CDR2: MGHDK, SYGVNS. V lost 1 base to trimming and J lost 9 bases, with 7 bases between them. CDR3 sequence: CASSEWGLSPLHF. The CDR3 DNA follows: TGTGCCAGCAGTGAATGGGGGCTTTCACCCCTCCACTTT.

CDR3 region: CASSLTGGNQPQHF. For the CDR3, the DNA is TGTGCCAGCAGCCTGACAGGGGGCAATCAGCCCCAGCATTTT. The rearrangement links TRBV7-8 to TRBJ1-5; 8 nucleotides agree with TRBD1. This CDR3 is built from 14 residues. With V trimmed by 5 bases and J by 2 bases, 2 bases remained unmatched. Germline V gene sequence: CDR1 SGHVS, CDR2 FQNEAQ.

CDR3: CASSLDATGVFGAEQYF. As DNA, the CDR3 is TGCGCCAGCAGCTTGGATGCGACAGGGGTGTTTGGGGCCGAGCAGTACTTC. The chain employs TRBV5-1 and TRBJ2-7; 8 nucleotides match TRBD1. CDR3 length: 17 amino acids. Looked up from germline, CDR1 is SGHRS and CDR2 is YFSETQ. V gave up 0 bases and J gave up 6 bases; unmatched junction bases: 14.

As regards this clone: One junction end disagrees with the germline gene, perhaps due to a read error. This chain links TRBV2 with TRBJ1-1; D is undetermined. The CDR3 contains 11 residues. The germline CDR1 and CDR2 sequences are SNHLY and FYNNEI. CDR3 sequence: CASSMNSEAFF. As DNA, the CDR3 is TGTGCCAGCAGCATGAACAGTGAAGCTTTCTTT.

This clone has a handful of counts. This chain's CDR3 is CASSLAANTGELFF. The DNA of the CDR3 is TGTGCCAGCAGCTTAGCAGCGAACACCGGGGAGCTGTTTTTT. V is TRBV11-3 and J is TRBJ2-2; D remains ambiguous. This CDR3 contains 14 residues. Trimming shortened V by 1 base and J by 0 bases, and 3 bases separated the two germline ends. The germline gives CDR1 SGHNT, CDR2 YENEEA.

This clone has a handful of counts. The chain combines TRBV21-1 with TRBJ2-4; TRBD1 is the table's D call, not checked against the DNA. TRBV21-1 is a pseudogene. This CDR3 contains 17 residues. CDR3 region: CAPKVGGIIVAKNIQYF. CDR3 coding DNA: TGTGCCCCAAAAGTAGGGGGCATAATCGTAGCCAAAAACATTCAGTACTTC.

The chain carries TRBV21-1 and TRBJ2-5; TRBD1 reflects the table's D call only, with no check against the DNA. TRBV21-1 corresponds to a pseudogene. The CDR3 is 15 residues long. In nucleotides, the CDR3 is TGTGCCAGCAGCAAACCCGACAGTAACCAAGAGACCCAGTACTTC. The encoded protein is CASSKPDSNQETQYF.

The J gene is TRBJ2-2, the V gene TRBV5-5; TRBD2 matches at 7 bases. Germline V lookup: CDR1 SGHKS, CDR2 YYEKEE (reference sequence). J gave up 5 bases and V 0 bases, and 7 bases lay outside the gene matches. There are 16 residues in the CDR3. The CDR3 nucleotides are TGTGCCAGCAGCTTGGCCGGAGGACTAGTGACCGGGGAGCTGTTTTTT. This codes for CASSLAGGLVTGELFF.

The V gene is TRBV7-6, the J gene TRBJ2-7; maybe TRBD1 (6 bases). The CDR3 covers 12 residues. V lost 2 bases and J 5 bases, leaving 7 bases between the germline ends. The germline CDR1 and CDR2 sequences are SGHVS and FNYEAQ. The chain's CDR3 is CASSLNRDEQYF. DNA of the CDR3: TGTGCCAGCAGCTTAAACAGGGACGAGCAGTACTTC.